Presented here are 16 T cell receptor beta chains from one specimen sequenced in a study of T-cell reconstitution after alpha-beta-depleted transplantation in children. For TCRbeta, the library was prepared with unique molecular identifiers. Via MiXCR, TCRdb re-called the PCR reads, giving one row per CDR3 protein. The table records more than 200,000 distinct CDR3 sequences, approximately 19% of them present only once. This material consisted of PBMCs, mostly from graft donor cells, taken 360 days after TCRalphabeta/CD19-depleted stem cell transplant. These receptors were obtained from a male patient aged 2 to 9 who had a stem cell transplant for acute lymphoblastic leukemia, so the T cells may come from the graft donor.

The chain carries TRBV4-1 and TRBJ2-1; D is uncertain. Germline loops: CDR1 MGHRA, CDR2 YSYEKL. The CDR3 loop spans 14 amino acids. The V end was cut by 0 bases, the J end by 6 bases, with 9 bases between. CDR3 sequence (DNA): TGCGCCAGCAGCCAAGATCGATTAGGCAATGAGCAGTTCTTC. Translation: CASSQDRLGNEQFF.

In regard to this clonotype: A much larger clone lies a single base off, so this may be a read error. This chain joins TRBV29-1 and TRBJ2-5; D is ambiguous. The ends were cut back, 5 bases at V and 2 bases at J, with 6 bases in the middle. The CDR3 runs to 11 residues. Germline loops: CDR1 SQVTM, CDR2 ANQGSEA. CDR3 nucleotides: TGCAGCGTTAGGTATCAAGAGACCCAGTACTTC. This translates into CSVRYQETQYF.

The V and J genes are TRBV25-1 and TRBJ1-1; weak D call: TRBD1 (5 bases). This CDR3 contains 16 residues. Trimming cost V 3 bases and J 4 bases, with 18 bases left between them. Germline V gene data show CDR1 as MGHDK and CDR2 as SYGVNS. The DNA of the CDR3 is TGTGCCAGCAGTGACCCAGCCAGGGAAGGGAGCACTGAAGCTTTCTTT. Protein product: CASSDPAREGSTEAFF.

This clonotype has a handful of counts. The chain couples TRBV20-1 to TRBJ2-3; 9 bases are a match to TRBD2. Germline-derived CDR1 and CDR2 are DFQATT and SNEGSKA (reference sequence). Trimming removed 6 bases from V and 6 bases from J; junction bases left unmatched: 13. The CDR3 extends over 15 amino acids. CDR3 DNA: TGCAGTGCCAGGATCGGTAGCGGGGGACCCGATACGCAGTATTTT. Its protein is CSARIGSGGPDTQYF.

There are a few counts of this clonotype. This chain connects TRBV2 to TRBJ1-2; D remains ambiguous. Trimming pared 1 base from V and 1 base from J, leaving 10 bases between. Germline CDR1 reads SNHLY; CDR2 reads FYNNEI. The CDR3 extends over 15 amino acids. CDR3 sequence reads: CASSEERFLNYGYTF. The CDR3 DNA reads TGTGCCAGCAGTGAAGAGAGGTTCCTTAACTATGGCTACACCTTC.

V gene TRBV10-3 combines with J gene TRBJ1-1, with D maybe TRBD1 (6 bases). V lost 11 bases and J lost 10, with 20 bases in between. Germline CDR1 is ENHRY and CDR2 is SYGVKD. There are 12 residues in the CDR3. CDR3 loop: CAAGGAERLAFF. As DNA, the CDR3 is TGTGCCGCGGGGGGGGCTGAGCGGTTAGCTTTCTTT.

The chain combines TRBV4-3 with TRBJ1-2; TRBD1 matches 9 bases. This CDR3 is 15 amino acids long. J gave up 4 bases and V 5 bases, and 8 bases lay outside the gene matches. Per the germline V gene, CDR1 is LGHNA and CDR2 is YSLEER. The DNA of the CDR3 is TGCGCCAGCAGCGAACAGGGGGCTGTCGTCTATGGCTACACCTTC. Translating it yields CASSEQGAVVYGYTF.

CDR3 DNA sequence: TGTGCCAGTAGTATAGGGGGCTCTGGGGCCAACGTCCTGACTTTC. Protein: CASSIGGSGANVLTF. The V gene is TRBV19, the J gene TRBJ2-6, with D unclear. Per the germline V gene, CDR1 is LNHDA and CDR2 is SQIVND (reference sequence). The length of the CDR3 is 15 residues. V dropped 1 base and J dropped 0 bases, with 4 bases sitting between them. The variable domain in full, completed from reference TRBV19 and TRBJ2-6, reads DGGITQSPKYLFRKEGQNVTLSCEQNLNHDAMYWYRQDPGQGLRLIYYSQIVNDFQKGDIAEGYSVSREKKESFPLTVTSAQKNPTAFYLCASSIGGSGANVLTFGAGSRLTVL.

The rearrangement joins TRBV7-2 to TRBJ1-1, with 7 bases matching TRBD1. This CDR3 region has 16 residues. Germline values: CDR1 SGHTA, CDR2 FQGNSA. The ends lost 2 bases at V and 3 bases at J; junction bases unmatched: 9. The CDR3 sequence is CASSLPTGDADTEAFF. CDR3 bases: TGTGCCAGCAGCTTACCCACAGGGGACGCGGACACTGAAGCTTTCTTT. The full variable domain, in which reference TRBV7-2 and TRBJ1-1 provide the parts outside the CDR3, is GAGVSQSPSNKVTEKGKDVELRCDPISGHTALYWYRQSLGQGLEFLIYFQGNSAPDKSGLPSDRFSAERTGGSVSTLTIQRTQQEDSAVYLCASSLPTGDADTEAFFGQGTRLTVV.

The chain has TRBV28 and TRBJ2-7; a possible D gene is TRBD2 (7 bases). CDR1 MDHEN and CDR2 SYDVKM come from the germline V gene. CDR3 length: 15 amino acids. Trimming stripped 4 bases from V and 0 bases from J, with 13 bases between. CDR3 residues: CASSSGGPNSYEQYF. Here the CDR3 DNA reads TGTGCCAGCAGTTCCGGGGGGCCGAACTCCTACGAGCAGTACTTC.

The chain is built from TRBV6-6 and TRBJ1-1, with 8 bases matching TRBD1. The CDR3 spans 18 residues. Germline V gene data show CDR1 as MNHNY and CDR2 as SVGAGI (reference sequence). Trimming cost V 0 bases and J 1 base; bases outside gene matches: 10. CDR3 DNA: TGTGCCAGCAGTTACTCAAACCGGGGACAGGCCAAGAACACTGAAGCTTTCTTT. This translates into CASSYSNRGQAKNTEAFF.

This clonotype has just a few counts. This rearrangement joins TRBV9 to TRBJ1-2; D is unclear. The CDR3 runs 15 residues. Germline loops: CDR1 SGDLS, CDR2 YYNGEE. Trimming cost V 4 bases and J 0 bases, with 13 bases left between them. DNA of the CDR3: TGTGCCAGCAGCCTCGTACTCGCAGCTAACTATGGCTACACCTTC. Residues: CASSLVLAANYGYTF.

This clonotype was seen more than once but under ten times. The chain links TRBV5-1 to TRBJ1-1; D is perhaps TRBD1 (5 bases). This CDR3 is built from 13 residues. Germline V CDR1 and CDR2: SGHRS, YFSETQ. V dropped 4 bases and J dropped 3 bases, with 10 bases sitting between them. The CDR3 loop is CASSPPGHTEAFF. For the CDR3, the DNA is TGCGCCAGCAGCCCCCCGGGGCACACTGAAGCTTTCTTT.

This clonotype was seen a few times. V is TRBV7-9 and J is TRBJ2-3, with 9 bases fitting TRBD2. V lost 2 bases to trimming and J lost 3 bases; unmatched junction nucleotides: 6. CDR1 and CDR2 from the germline V gene are SEHNR and FQNEAQ (reference sequence). The CDR3 consists of 16 residues. CDR3 loop: CASSLTISGGTDTQYF. CDR3 DNA sequence: TGTGCCAGCAGCTTAACCATTAGCGGGGGAACAGATACGCAGTATTTT.

This clonotype appeared a few times. The chain is built from TRBV5-1 and TRBJ2-4; TRBD1 might be the D (8 bases). From germline, CDR1 is SGHRS and CDR2 YFSETQ. The CDR3 is 16 amino acids. Trimming stripped 5 bases from V and 8 bases from J, with 23 bases between. CDR3 DNA: TGCGCCAGCAGAGATGGTCGAGGACAGGGAGGGGACATTCAGTACTTC. Translating gives CASRDGRGQGGDIQYF.

This rearrangement joins TRBV30 to TRBJ2-6; D may be TRBD1 (6 bases). The germline CDR1 and CDR2 sequences are GTSNPN and SVGIG (reference sequence). V was clipped by 3 bases and J by 2 bases, with 17 bases between them. The CDR3 spans 17 residues. This chain's CDR3 is CAWSSSEGVAGANVLTF. Here the CDR3 DNA reads TGTGCCTGGAGCTCAAGTGAGGGGGTCGCTGGGGCCAACGTCCTGACTTTC.